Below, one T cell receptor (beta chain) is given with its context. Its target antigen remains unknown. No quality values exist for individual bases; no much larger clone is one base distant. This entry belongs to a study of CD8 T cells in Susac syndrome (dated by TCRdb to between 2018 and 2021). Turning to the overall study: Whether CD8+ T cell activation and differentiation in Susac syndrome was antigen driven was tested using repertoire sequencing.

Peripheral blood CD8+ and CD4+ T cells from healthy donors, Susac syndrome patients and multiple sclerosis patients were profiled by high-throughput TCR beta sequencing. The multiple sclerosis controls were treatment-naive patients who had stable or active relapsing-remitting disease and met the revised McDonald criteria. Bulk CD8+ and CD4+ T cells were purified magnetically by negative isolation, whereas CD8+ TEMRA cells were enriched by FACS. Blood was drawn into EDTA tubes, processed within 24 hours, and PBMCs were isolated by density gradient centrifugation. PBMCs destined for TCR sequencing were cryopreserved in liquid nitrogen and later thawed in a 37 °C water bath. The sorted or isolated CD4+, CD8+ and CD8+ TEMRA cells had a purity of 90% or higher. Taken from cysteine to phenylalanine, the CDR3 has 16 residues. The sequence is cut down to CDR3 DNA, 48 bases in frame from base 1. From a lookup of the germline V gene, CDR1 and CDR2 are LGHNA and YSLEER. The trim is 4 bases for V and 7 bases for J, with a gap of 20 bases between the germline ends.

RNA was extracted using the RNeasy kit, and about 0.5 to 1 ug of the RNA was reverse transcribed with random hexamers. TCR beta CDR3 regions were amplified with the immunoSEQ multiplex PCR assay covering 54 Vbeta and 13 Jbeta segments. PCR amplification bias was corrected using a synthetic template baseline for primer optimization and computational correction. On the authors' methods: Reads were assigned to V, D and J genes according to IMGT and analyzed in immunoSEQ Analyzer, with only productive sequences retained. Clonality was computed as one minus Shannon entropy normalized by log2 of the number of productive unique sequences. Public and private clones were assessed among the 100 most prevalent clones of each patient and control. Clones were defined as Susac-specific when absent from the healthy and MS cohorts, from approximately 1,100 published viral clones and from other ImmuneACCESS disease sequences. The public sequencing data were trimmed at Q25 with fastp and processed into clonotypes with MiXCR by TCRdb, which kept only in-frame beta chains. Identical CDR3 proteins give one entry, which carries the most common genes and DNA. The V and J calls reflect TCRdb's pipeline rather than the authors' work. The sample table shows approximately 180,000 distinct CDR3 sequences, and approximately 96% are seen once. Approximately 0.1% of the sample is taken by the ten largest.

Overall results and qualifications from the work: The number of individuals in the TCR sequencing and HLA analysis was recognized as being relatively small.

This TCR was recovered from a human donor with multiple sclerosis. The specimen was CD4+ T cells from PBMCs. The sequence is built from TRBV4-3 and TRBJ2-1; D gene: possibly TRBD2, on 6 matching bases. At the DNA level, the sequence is TGCGCCAGCAGCCTCCCTATCGGGACTCCCGCGAATGAGCAGTTCTTC. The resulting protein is CASSLPIGTPANEQFF.